The following is a TCR beta chain sequence with its context. The antigen is unknown. The sample belongs to a study of response to subunit inactivated influenza vaccine. General study findings and limits: Authors proposed each seasonal influenza vaccination draws in few new T cells.

V lost 4 bases to trimming and J lost 0 bases, with 12 bases between them. Germline V CDR1 and CDR2: SGHDT, YYEEEE. This CDR3 is 15 amino acids long. In TCRdb, the RT-PCR reads were re-called with MiXCR into one record per CDR3 protein. The sample holds about half a million distinct CDR3 sequences; 25% are singletons and the top ten take approximately 2%. The rearrangement uses TRBV5-6 and TRBJ2-3; D may correspond to TRBD1 or TRBD2 (5 bases each). The clonotype comes from a man in his fifties or sixties who received an inactivated influenza vaccine. This specimen was CD4+ T cells sorted from PBMCs, taken more than 4 days after vaccination. In DNA form, the CDR3 reads TGTGCCAGCAGCCCACTGGGGGTGAGCACAGATACGCAGTATTTT. Amino acids: CASSPLGVSTDTQYF.